The rows below give T cell receptor beta chains drawn from one sample of a study of spatial heterogeneity in lung cancer. TCRdb used MiXCR to reprocess the 5' RACE reads, holding one entry per CDR3 protein. Found here are roughly 29,000 distinct CDR3 sequences, almost 5.5% of them singletons; the top ten hold roughly a quarter. Sequenced here: PBMCs, sampled at follow-up. These receptors all stem from a female donor with early-stage non-small cell lung cancer. The CDR3 runs from the conserved cysteine through the conserved F or W. Fields, in order: clone size, D gene, V gene, J gene, CDR3 DNA, CDR3 protein. D genes are given only for firm matches. Size tells how often a clone was seen (once, few, many) or the class of an expanded clone, and some rows leave it out.

>many|.|TRBV19|TRBJ1-1
TGTGCCAGTAGTATAGCAGGCACTTTAAAAGGGAACACTGAAGCTTTCTTT
CASSIAGTLKGNTEAFF
>many|TRBD1|TRBV5-1|TRBJ2-3
TGCGCCAGCCGCCGCGGGGGACAGGGAGGGACAGATACGCAGTATTTT
CASRRGGQGGTDTQYF
>many|TRBD2|TRBV20-1|TRBJ2-3
TGCAGTGCTAGCGGGTCGGGTAGCGGGCGAGATACGCAGTATTTT
CSASGSGSGRDTQYF
>many|.|TRBV10-3|TRBJ1-5
TGTGCCATCAGTGACGGTAATCAGCCCCAGCATTTT
CAISDGNQPQHF
>many|TRBD1|TRBV18|TRBJ2-1
TGTGCCAGCTCAACTGACAGGGGTGTCTACAATGAGCAGTTCTTC
CASSTDRGVYNEQFF
>many|TRBD2|TRBV3-1|TRBJ2-3
TGTGCCAGCAGCCAAGTGCTACTAGCGGGGACAGATACGCAGTATTTT
CASSQVLLAGTDTQYF
>many|TRBD2|TRBV9|TRBJ2-3
TGTGCCAGCAGCGTAGGTAGCGGGGGACCTACTCGCACAGATACGCAGTATTTT
CASSVGSGGPTRTDTQYF
>many|.|TRBV5-1|TRBJ1-3
TGCGCCAGCAGCCCCCAAGGACAGCTTGGAAACACCATATATTTT
CASSPQGQLGNTIYF
>many|TRBD2|TRBV28|TRBJ2-1
TGTGCCACCAGGCGGGAGGCGGGTGAGCAGTTCTTC
CATRREAGEQFF
>many|TRBD2|TRBV29-1|TRBJ2-5
TGCAGCGTTGAAGGCATAGCGGGGACCCAAGAGACCCAGTACTTC
CSVEGIAGTQETQYF
>few|.|TRBV4-2|TRBJ1-2
TGTGCCAGCAGCCAAGACATGGGCAGTAACTATGGCTACACCTTC
CASSQDMGSNYGYTF
>many|.|TRBV14|TRBJ2-3
TGTGCCAGCAGCCAAGATCCCCCCGGGGCAGCCCGGGATACGCAGTATTTT
CASSQDPPGAARDTQYF
>once|TRBD1|TRBV7-2|TRBJ1-6
TGTGCCAGCAGCTGGACAGGGGATAATTCACCCCTCCACTTT
CASSWTGDNSPLHF
>many|TRBD2|TRBV7-8|TRBJ2-3
TGTGCCAGCAGCTTAGGCGCTTCGACTAGCAATACGCAGTATTTT
CASSLGASTSNTQYF
>many|.|TRBV7-9|TRBJ2-7
TGTGCCAGCAGCTTAGGAGACTGGGGGGAGCAGTACTTC
CASSLGDWGEQYF
>many|.|TRBV23-1|TRBJ1-6
TGCGCCAGTACCCCGCCAGGGGCCATTAATTCACCCCTCCACTTT
CASTPPGAINSPLHF
>many|TRBD1|TRBV3-1|TRBJ1-6
TGTGCCAGCAGCCAAGACCAAAGCGGGACAGGAGTGTTTTCACCCCTCCACTTT
CASSQDQSGTGVFSPLHF
>many|.|TRBV7-3|TRBJ2-2
TGTGCCAGCAGCGAGGACGGGTTTGGGGAGCTGTTTTTT
CASSEDGFGELFF
>many|.|TRBV19|TRBJ1-5
TGTGCCAGTAGTATAGGGACAGATCGTCAGCCCCAGCATTTT
CASSIGTDRQPQHF
>many|TRBD2|TRBV30|TRBJ2-5
TGTGCCTCAAGTCTAGCGGGAGCGGGGGAGACCCAGTACTTC
CASSLAGAGETQYF
>.|TRBD1|TRBV6-6|TRBJ1-3
TGTGCCAGCAGGGACCAGGGGGCGCCTGGAAACACCATATATTTT
CASRDQGAPGNTIYF
>.|TRBD2|TRBV20-1|TRBJ2-7
TGCAGTGCTAGAGGGCCCTGGGGGACTAGCGGCTACGAGCAGTACTTC
CSARGPWGTSGYEQYF
>many|TRBD1|TRBV29-1|TRBJ2-7
TGCAGCGTTGTTGCGCCAGGGGGCTGGTACGAGCAGTACTTC
CSVVAPGGWYEQYF
>many|.|TRBV7-2|TRBJ2-5
TGTGCCAGCAGCTTGAGGGGTGAGACCCAGTACTTC
CASSLRGETQYF